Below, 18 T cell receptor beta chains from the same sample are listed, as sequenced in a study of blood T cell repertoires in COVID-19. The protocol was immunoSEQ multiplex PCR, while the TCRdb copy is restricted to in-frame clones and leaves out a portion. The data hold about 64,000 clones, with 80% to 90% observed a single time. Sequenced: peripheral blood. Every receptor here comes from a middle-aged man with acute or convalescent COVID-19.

The CDR3 sequence: CASKSRDRLMEKLFF. The CDR3, as DNA: TGTGCCAGTAAATCCAGGGACAGGTTAATGGAAAAACTGTTTTTT. The chain recombines TRBV19 with TRBJ1-4; 8 nucleotides line up with TRBD1. Unmatched junction bases numbered 12, after V lost 7 bases and J lost 8 bases. The CDR3 contains 15 residues. Germline-derived CDR1 and CDR2 are LNHDA and SQIVND (reference sequence).

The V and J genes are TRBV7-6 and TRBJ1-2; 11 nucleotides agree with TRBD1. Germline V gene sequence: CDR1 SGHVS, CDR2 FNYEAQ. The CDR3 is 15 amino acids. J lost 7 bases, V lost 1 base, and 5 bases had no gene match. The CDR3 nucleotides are TGTGCCAGCAGCTTAGGGACAGGGGGCGGCATTGGCTACACCTTC. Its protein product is CASSLGTGGGIGYTF.

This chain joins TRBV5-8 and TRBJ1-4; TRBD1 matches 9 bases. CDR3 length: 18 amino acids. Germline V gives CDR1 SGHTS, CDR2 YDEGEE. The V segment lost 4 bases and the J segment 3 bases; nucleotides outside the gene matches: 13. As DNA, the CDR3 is TGTGCCAGCAGCCCTGGACAGGGGCCAAGTAGAGCTAATGAAAAACTGTTTTTT. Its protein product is CASSPGQGPSRANEKLFF.

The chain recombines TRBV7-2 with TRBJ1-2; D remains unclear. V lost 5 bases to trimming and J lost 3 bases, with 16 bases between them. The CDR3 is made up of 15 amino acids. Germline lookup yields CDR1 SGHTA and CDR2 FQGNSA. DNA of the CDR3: TGTGCCAGCAGCCCCGTATCGGGTTTCGACTATGGCTACACCTTC. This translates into CASSPVSGFDYGYTF. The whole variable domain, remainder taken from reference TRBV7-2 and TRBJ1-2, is GAGVSQSPSNKVTEKGKDVELRCDPISGHTALYWYRQSLGQGLEFLIYFQGNSAPDKSGLPSDRFSAERTGGSVSTLTIQRTQQEDSAVYLCASSPVSGFDYGYTFGSGTRLTVV.

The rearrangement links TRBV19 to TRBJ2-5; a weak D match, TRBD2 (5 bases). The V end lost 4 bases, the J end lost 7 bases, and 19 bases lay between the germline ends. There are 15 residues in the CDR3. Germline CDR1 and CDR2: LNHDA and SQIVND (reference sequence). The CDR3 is CASSKRSGGDGTQYF. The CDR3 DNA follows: TGTGCCAGTAGTAAGCGGTCGGGCGGCGACGGGACCCAGTACTTC.

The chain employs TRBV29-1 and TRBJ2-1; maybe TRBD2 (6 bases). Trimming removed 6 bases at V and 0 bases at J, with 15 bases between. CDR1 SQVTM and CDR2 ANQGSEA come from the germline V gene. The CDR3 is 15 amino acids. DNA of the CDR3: TGCAGCGTCGACCCGGGAGCCAGCTCCTACAATGAGCAGTTCTTC. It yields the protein CSVDPGASSYNEQFF.

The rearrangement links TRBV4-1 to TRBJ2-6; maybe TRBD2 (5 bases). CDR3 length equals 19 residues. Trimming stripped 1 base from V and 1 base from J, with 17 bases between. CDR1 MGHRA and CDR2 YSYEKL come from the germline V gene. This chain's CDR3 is CASSQGGRAFVSGANVLTF. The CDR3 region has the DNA TGCGCCAGCAGCCAAGGCGGGCGGGCATTCGTTTCTGGGGCCAACGTCCTGACTTTC.

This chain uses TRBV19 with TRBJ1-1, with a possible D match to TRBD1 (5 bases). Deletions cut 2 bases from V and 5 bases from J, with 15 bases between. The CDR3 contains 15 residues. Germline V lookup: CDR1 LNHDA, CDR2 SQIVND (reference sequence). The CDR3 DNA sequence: TGTGCCAGTAGTATACGGAGTCAGGGTTGGACTGAAGCTTTCTTT. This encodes CASSIRSQGWTEAFF.

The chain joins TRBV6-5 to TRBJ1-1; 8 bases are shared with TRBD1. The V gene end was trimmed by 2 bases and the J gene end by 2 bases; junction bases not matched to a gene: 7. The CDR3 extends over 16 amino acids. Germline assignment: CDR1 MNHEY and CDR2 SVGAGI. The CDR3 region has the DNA TGTGCCAGCAGTTACGCGGCCGGGACAGGAAACACTGAAGCTTTCTTT. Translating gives CASSYAAGTGNTEAFF.

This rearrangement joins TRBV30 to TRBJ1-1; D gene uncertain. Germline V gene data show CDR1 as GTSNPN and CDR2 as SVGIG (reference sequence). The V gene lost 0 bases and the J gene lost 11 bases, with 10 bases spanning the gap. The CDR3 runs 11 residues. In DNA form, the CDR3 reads TGTGCCTGGAGTGTACAGATGTGGGCTTTCTTT. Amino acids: CAWSVQMWAFF.

The CDR3 nucleotides are TGTGCCAGCAGCTTAGTCCTGGGCGGGGAGAGTTTCTTT. Residues: CASSLVLGGESFF. The rearrangement uses TRBV11-3 and TRBJ1-1, with no clear D. The germline V gene has CDR1 SGHNT and CDR2 YENEEA. This CDR3 is 13 amino acids long. The V end was cut by 1 base, the J end by 13 bases, with 16 bases between.

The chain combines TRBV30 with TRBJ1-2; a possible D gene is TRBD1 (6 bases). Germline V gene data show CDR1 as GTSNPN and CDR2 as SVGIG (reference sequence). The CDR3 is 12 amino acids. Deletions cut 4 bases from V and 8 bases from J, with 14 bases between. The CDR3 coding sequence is TGTGCCTGGATTACAGCCAGGGGAGGCTACACCTTC. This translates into CAWITARGGYTF.

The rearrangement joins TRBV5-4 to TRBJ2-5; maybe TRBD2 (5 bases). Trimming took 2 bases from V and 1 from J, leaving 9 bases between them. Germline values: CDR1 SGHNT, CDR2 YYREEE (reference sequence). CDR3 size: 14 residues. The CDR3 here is CASSLEGLQETQYF. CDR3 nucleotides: TGTGCCAGCAGCTTAGAGGGCCTCCAAGAGACCCAGTACTTC. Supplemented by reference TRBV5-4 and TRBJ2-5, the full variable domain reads ETGVTQSPTHLIKTRGQQVTLRCSSQSGHNTVSWYQQALGQGPQFIFQYYREEENGRGNFPPRFSGLQFPNYSSELNVNALELDDSALYLCASSLEGLQETQYFGPGTRLLVL.

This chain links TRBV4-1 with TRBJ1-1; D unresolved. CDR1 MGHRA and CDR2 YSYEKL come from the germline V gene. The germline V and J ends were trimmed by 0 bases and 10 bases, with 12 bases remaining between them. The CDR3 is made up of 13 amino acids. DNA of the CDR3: TGCGCCAGCAGCCAAGAATCCTGGGCCCGAGCTTTCTTT. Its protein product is CASSQESWARAFF.

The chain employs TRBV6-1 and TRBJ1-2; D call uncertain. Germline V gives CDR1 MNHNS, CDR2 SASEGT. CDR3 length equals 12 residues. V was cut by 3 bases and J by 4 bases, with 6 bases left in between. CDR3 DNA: TGTGCCAGCAGTGACCCCTTCTATGGCTACACCTTC. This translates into CASSDPFYGYTF.

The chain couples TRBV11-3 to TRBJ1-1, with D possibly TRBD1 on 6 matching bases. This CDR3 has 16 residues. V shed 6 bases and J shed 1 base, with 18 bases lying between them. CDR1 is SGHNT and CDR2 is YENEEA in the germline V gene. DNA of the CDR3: TGTGCCAGCAGATCCTCCTGGACAGCTTCGAACACTGAAGCTTTCTTT. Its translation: CASRSSWTASNTEAFF.

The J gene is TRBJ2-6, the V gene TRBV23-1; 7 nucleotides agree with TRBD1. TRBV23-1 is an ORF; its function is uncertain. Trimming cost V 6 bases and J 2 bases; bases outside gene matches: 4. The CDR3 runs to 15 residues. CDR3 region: CASRRDRAGANVLTF. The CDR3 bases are TGCGCCAGCAGGCGTGACAGGGCTGGGGCCAACGTCCTGACTTTC.

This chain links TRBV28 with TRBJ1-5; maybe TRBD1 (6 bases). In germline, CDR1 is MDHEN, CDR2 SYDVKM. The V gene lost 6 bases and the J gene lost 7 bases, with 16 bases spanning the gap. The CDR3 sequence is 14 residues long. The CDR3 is CASSLRQAPQPQHF. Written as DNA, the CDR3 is TGTGCCAGCAGCCTTAGACAGGCCCCCCAGCCCCAGCATTTT.